Listed here are 2 T cell receptor beta chains from one sample, sequenced in a study of tumor-infiltrating lymphocytes in primary liver carcinoma. Unsorted bulk tissue (roughly 19-31 mg) underwent RNA and DNA co-extraction. The investigators made TCR beta cDNA from roughly 460 ng total RNA, using a constant-region primer. ARM-PCR, slightly modified, supplied the TCR beta libraries through three nested multiplex PCR rounds. It was with TRBV1-TRBV30 forward primers and a C-beta reverse primer that the first two PCR rounds were run, at about 10 cycles each. TCRdb re-derived calls from the multiplex PCR reads in MiXCR, one entry per CDR3 protein. The data contain about 100,000 distinct CDR3 sequences, over 55% of them singletons. The material sequenced was liver tumor tissue from sampling region 5. Subset here: tumor region T5, tumor centre. The receptors stem from a woman between 55 and 75 years old with primary liver carcinoma and hepatitis B virus infection.

This clonotype was detected ten times or more. The chain has TRBV7-8 and TRBJ2-3; D perhaps matches TRBD2 (6 bases). Germline loops: CDR1 SGHVS, CDR2 FQNEAQ. The V and J ends lost 0 bases and 3 bases respectively, with 16 bases between them. This CDR3 region has 17 residues. CDR3 in amino acids: CASSLAPGLLKTDTQYF. DNA of the CDR3: TGTGCCAGCAGCTTAGCGCCGGGACTTTTGAAAACAGATACGCAGTATTTT. The complete variable domain, with remaining parts taken from reference TRBV7-8 and TRBJ2-3, reads GAGVSQSPRYKVAKRGQDVALRCDPISGHVSLFWYQQALGQGPEFLTYFQNEAQLDKSGLPSDRFFAERPEGSVSTLKIQRTQQEDSAVYLCASSLAPGLLKTDTQYFGPGTRLTVL.

This clonotype was observed at least ten times. The rearrangement links TRBV12-3 or TRBV12-4 to TRBJ2-7; possible D gene TRBD1, 5 bases. Trimming cost V 6 bases and J 4 bases, with 10 bases left between them. The CDR3 spans 12 residues. The CDR3 here is CASRRTNYEQYF. The CDR3 DNA is TGTGCCAGCAGACGGACAAATTACGAGCAGTACTTC.